These T cell receptor beta chains were read from a single sample in a study of blood T cell repertoires in COVID-19. Generated by immunoSEQ multiplex PCR, the TCRdb table keeps only in-frame clones and is missing some. The data contain roughly 270,000 clones, 80% to 85% of them seen just once; the ten biggest clones take up 5%. Sequencing input: PBMCs or T cells enriched from blood (not recorded which). The receptors derive from a man in his forties who had been exposed to COVID-19. Both conserved end residues are part of each CDR3. A D gene is named only where the DNA matches it firmly. Part of the rows lack a size; the others show once, few, many or a class for expanded clones.

j_call,cdr3_length,v_call,d_call,clone_size,cdr3_nt,cdr3_aa
TRBJ2-7,14,TRBV6-5,NA,NA,TGTGCCAGCAGTTACTCCAGCGGAAGCTACGAGCAGTACTTC,CASSYSSGSYEQYF
TRBJ2-3,15,TRBV14,NA,NA,TGTGCCAGCAGCCAATCTAGCCTCGCCGGGGGTACGCAGTATTTT,CASSQSSLAGGTQYF
TRBJ2-3,16,TRBV3-1/TRBV3-2,NA,NA,TGTGCCAGCAGCCAGGGTCTGACAAAAAAAACAGATACGCAGTATTTT,CASSQGLTKKTDTQYF
TRBJ2-7,14,TRBV28,TRBD1,NA,TGTGCCAGCAGTTCCGGGACAGCGTCCTACGAGCAGTACTTC,CASSSGTASYEQYF
TRBJ1-3,14,TRBV30,NA,NA,TGTGCCGGGAGGGCCCTCCTCTCTGGAAACACCATATATTTT,CAGRALLSGNTIYF
TRBJ2-2,14,TRBV19,NA,NA,TGTGCCAGTAGTATGGGCCCGAACACCGGGGAGCTGTTTTTT,CASSMGPNTGELFF
TRBJ2-2,16,TRBV5-4,NA,NA,TGTGCCAGCAGCTGGGACGGGAGACCGGACACCGGGGAGCTGTTTTTT,CASSWDGRPDTGELFF
TRBJ2-7,12,TRBV12-3/TRBV12-4,NA,once,TGTGCCAGCAGTTTTGGCAGATACGAGCAGTACTTC,CASSFGRYEQYF
TRBJ1-1,14,TRBV27,TRBD1,NA,TGTGCCAGCAGTTTAAGTGGGGGACAGGGGCTGGCTTTCTTT,CASSLSGGQGLAFF
TRBJ1-1,13,TRBV18,NA,NA,TGTGCCAGCTCAGGGGGGACGAACACTGAAGCTTTCTTT,CASSGGTNTEAFF
TRBJ2-1,16,TRBV11-2,TRBD2,few,TGTGCCAGCAGCTCGTACAGCGGGAGCCTTAGCAATGAGCAGTTCTTC,CASSSYSGSLSNEQFF
TRBJ2-2,16,TRBV18,NA,NA,TGTGCCAGCTCACGGACAGTAAAGGGAAACACCGGGGAGCTGTTTTTT,CASSRTVKGNTGELFF
TRBJ2-5,14,TRBV4-1,TRBD2,NA,TGCGCCAGCACCACCCCGGGAGGGCAAGAGACCCAGTACTTC,CASTTPGGQETQYF
TRBJ2-7,14,TRBV30,TRBD1,NA,TGTAGCGGGACAGGGGGAAGAGACGCCTACGAGCAGTACTTC,CSGTGGRDAYEQYF
TRBJ2-5,14,TRBV15,TRBD2,once,TGTGCCACAACTTTAGCGGGGCTCACAGAGACCCAGTACTTC,CATTLAGLTETQYF
TRBJ2-1,16,TRBV11-2,NA,few,TGTGCCAGCAGCCTTGCAAGGGGGGGCGCCCACAATGAGCAGTTCTTC,CASSLARGGAHNEQFF
TRBJ2-3,19,TRBV6-2/TRBV6-3,NA,few,TGTGCCAGCAGTTACTCAATCACCTGGGGGGAGCGGAGCACAGATACGCAGTATTTT,CASSYSITWGERSTDTQYF
TRBJ1-1,15,TRBV3-1/TRBV3-2,TRBD1,few,TGTGCCAGCAGCCACGGGACAGGGAAGAACACTGAAGCTTTCTTT,CASSHGTGKNTEAFF
TRBJ1-1,14,TRBV6-5,NA,NA,TGTGCCAGCAGTTACGTTTCTCCGAACACTGAAGCTTTCTTT,CASSYVSPNTEAFF
TRBJ1-1,13,TRBV5-1,NA,NA,TGCGCCAGCAGCGAATCGCTAAACACTGAAGCTTTCTTT,CASSESLNTEAFF
TRBJ2-7,14,TRBV20-1,NA,once,TGCAGTGCTAGTAATCCAGGGGGGAACTACGAGCAGTACTTC,CSASNPGGNYEQYF
TRBJ1-5,14,TRBV6-1,NA,NA,TGTGCCAGCAGTGAAAGTCAGGCCAATCAGCCCCAGCATTTT,CASSESQANQPQHF
TRBJ2-5,16,TRBV24-1,TRBD2,NA,TGTGCCACCAGTGATGGGACTAGCGCGTTCCAAGAGACCCAGTACTTC,CATSDGTSAFQETQYF
TRBJ2-7,16,TRBV19,TRBD2,NA,TGTGCCAGTAGTTTTACGCAAGCGGGAGGGAGAAGCGAGCAGTACTTC,CASSFTQAGGRSEQYF
TRBJ2-3,14,TRBV19,TRBD2,once,TGTGCCAGTAGCGTACTAGCGGGAGCAGATACGCAGTATTTT,CASSVLAGADTQYF
TRBJ1-2,12,TRBV15,TRBD1,NA,TGTGCCACCAGCAGAGGACAGGGGAGCTACACCTTC,CATSRGQGSYTF
TRBJ1-5,12,TRBV18,NA,NA,TGTGCCAGCTCAACCAGGGCCCAGCCCCAGCATTTT,CASSTRAQPQHF
TRBJ2-3,15,TRBV7-6,TRBD1,NA,TGTGCCAGCAGCTTGAGACAGGGCCGCACAGATACGCAGTATTTT,CASSLRQGRTDTQYF
TRBJ2-3,14,TRBV5-1,NA,NA,TGCGCCAGCAGCTTGGCCGGGAGCACAGATACGCAGTATTTT,CASSLAGSTDTQYF
TRBJ1-5,12,TRBV20-1,NA,once,TGCAGTGCTAGTTGGGGGGATCAGCCCCAGCATTTT,CSASWGDQPQHF
TRBJ2-4,12,TRBV2,NA,few,TGTGCCACAAAGAACAGGGTCGACATTCAGTACTTC,CATKNRVDIQYF
TRBJ2-3,13,TRBV9,NA,few,TGTGCCAGCAGCGTAGGGCCCACAGATACGCAGTATTTT,CASSVGPTDTQYF
TRBJ1-1,15,TRBV25-1,NA,NA,TGTGCCAGCAGCTTTGGACTGCTTTCCGATACTGAAGCTTTCTTT,CASSFGLLSDTEAFF
TRBJ2-7,15,TRBV4-1,TRBD2,NA,TGCGCCAGCAGCCCGACCGGGACTAGCCCCTACGAGCAGTACTTC,CASSPTGTSPYEQYF
TRBJ2-2,13,TRBV5-6,NA,NA,TGTGCCAGCAGCCCTGGACAAACCGGGGAGCTGTTTTTT,CASSPGQTGELFF
TRBJ2-5,16,TRBV11-1,TRBD2,NA,TGTGCCAGCAGCCCACGGGGACTAGTATTTGGAGAGACCCAGTACTTC,CASSPRGLVFGETQYF